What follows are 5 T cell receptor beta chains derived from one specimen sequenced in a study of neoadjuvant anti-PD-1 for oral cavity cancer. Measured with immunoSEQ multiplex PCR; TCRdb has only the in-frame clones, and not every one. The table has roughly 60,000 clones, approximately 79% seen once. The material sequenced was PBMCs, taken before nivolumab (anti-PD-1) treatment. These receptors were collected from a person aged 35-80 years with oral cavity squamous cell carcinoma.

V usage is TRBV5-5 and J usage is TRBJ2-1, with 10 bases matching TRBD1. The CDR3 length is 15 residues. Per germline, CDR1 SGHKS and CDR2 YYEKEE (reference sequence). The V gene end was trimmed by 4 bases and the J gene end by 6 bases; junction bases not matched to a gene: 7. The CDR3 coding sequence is TGTGCCAGCAGCCCGACAGGGGGCGCGTTCAATGAGCAGTTCTTC. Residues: CASSPTGGAFNEQFF.

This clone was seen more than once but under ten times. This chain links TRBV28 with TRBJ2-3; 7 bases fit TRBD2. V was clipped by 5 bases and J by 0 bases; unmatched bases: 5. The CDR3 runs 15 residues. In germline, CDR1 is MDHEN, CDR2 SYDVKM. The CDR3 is CASSPAGSSTDTQYF. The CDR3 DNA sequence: TGTGCCAGCAGTCCAGCGGGGTCTAGCACAGATACGCAGTATTTT.

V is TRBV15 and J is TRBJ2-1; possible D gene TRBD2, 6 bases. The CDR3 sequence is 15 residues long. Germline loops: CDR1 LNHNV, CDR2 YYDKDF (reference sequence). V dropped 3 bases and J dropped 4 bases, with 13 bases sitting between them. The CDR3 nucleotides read TGTGCCACCAGCAGGGAGGGACGCGGGTACAATGAGCAGTTCTTC. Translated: CATSREGRGYNEQFF.

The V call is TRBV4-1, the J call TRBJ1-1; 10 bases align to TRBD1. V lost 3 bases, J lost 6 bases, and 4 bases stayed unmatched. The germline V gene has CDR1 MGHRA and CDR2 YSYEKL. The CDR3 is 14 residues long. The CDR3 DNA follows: TGCGCCAGCAGCCACCCGGACAGGGGGGCTGAAGCTTTCTTT. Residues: CASSHPDRGAEAFF.

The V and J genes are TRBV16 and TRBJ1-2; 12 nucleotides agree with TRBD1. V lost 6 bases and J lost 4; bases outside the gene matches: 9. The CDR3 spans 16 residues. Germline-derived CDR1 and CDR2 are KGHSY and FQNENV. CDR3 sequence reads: CASRHRDRGLVYGYTF. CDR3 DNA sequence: TGTGCCAGCAGGCACCGGGACAGGGGGCTCGTCTATGGCTACACCTTC. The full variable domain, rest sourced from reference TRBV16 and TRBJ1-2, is GEEVAQTPKHLVRGEGQKAKLYCAPIKGHSYVFWYQQVLKNEFKFLISFQNENVFDETGMPKERFSAKCLPNSPCSLEIQATKLEDSAVYFCASRHRDRGLVYGYTFGSGTRLTVV.